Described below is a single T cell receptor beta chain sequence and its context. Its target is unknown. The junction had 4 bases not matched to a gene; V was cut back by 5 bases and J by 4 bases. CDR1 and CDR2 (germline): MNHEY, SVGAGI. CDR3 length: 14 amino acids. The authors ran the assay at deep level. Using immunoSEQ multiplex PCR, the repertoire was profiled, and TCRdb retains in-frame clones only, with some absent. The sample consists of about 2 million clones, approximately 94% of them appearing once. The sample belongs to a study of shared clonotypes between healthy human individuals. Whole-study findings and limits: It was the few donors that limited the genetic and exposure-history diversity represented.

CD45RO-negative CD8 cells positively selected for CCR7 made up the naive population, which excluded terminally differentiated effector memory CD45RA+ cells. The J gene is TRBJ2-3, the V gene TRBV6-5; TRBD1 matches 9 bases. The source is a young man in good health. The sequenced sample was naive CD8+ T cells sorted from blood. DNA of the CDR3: TGTGCCAGCAGTATGACAGGGGGATCAGATACGCAGTATTTT. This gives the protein CASSMTGGSDTQYF.